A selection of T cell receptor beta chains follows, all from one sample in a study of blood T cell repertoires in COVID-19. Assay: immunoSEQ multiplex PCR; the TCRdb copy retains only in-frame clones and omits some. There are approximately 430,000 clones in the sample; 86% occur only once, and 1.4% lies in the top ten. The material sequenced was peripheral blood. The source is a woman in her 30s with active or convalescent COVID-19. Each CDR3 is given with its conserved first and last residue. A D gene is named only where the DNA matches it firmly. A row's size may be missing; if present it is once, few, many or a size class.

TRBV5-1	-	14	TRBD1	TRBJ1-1	TGCGCCAGCAGCTGGGGACAGTTGAACACTGAAGCTTTCTTT	CASSWGQLNTEAFF
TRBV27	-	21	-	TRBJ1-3	TGTGCCAGCAGCCCCGTTTCACCTACAGGGCCTACCCAGCGCTCTGGAAACACCATATATTTT	CASSPVSPTGPTQRSGNTIYF
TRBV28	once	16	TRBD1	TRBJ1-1	TGTGCCAGCAGTACACCCGGGACAGGGATGAACACTGAAGCTTTCTTT	CASSTPGTGMNTEAFF
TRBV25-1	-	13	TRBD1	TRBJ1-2	TGTGCCAGCAGTGCGACAGGGGGCTATGGCTACACCTTC	CASSATGGYGYTF
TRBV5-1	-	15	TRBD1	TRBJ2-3	TGCGCCAGCAGTTATTGGGACAGGGACACAGATACGCAGTATTTT	CASSYWDRDTDTQYF
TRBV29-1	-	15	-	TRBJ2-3	TGCAGCGTCCCCGGGCTAGCAGCTAGCACAGATACGCAGTATTTT	CSVPGLAASTDTQYF
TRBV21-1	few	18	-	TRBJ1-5	TGTGCCAGCAGCAAACGACAGGAATACGGTATTAGCAATCAGCCCCAGCATTTT	CASSKRQEYGISNQPQHF
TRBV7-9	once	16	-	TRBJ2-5	TGTGCCAGCAGCTTAATCCAGACGGAGTACCAAGAGACCCAGTACTTC	CASSLIQTEYQETQYF
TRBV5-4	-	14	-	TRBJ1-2	TGTGCCAGCAGCTTGGGCAGGGGAAACTATGGCTACACCTTC	CASSLGRGNYGYTF
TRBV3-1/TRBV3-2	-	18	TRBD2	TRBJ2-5	TGTGCCAGCAGCCAAAAGAGCGGGGGGCTTCTTGGTCGAGAGACCCAGTACTTC	CASSQKSGGLLGRETQYF
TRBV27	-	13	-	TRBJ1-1	TGTGCCAGCAGTACAACAGGGCGTTCTGAAGCTTTCTTT	CASSTTGRSEAFF
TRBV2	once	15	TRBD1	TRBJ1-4	TGTGCCAGCACGCAGGGGGCTGCGATCGGTGAAAAACTGTTTTTT	CASTQGAAIGEKLFF
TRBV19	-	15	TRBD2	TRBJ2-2	TGTGCCAGTATCCGGGGGGGTGGGCTCACCGGGGAGCTGTTTTTT	CASIRGGGLTGELFF